What follows describes a single TCR beta chain. The specificity of this receptor is unknown. The record has no base qualities; no much larger clone is one base away. This specimen comes from a study of shared clonotypes between healthy human individuals (dated by TCRdb to the early 2020s). Describing the broader study: A couple of women and a few men aged 18 to 49 years were included in the cohort. For each donor, CD4 naive and CD4 memory were each run on three plates, CD8 naive on two plates, and CD8 memory on one plate. Blood TCR repertoires of a handful of healthy adults were deeply sequenced to estimate repertoire size and the extent of clonotype sharing between individuals. To increase sequencing depth and limit assay-specific biases, different laboratories used diverse techniques to prepare libraries and sequence TCR repertoires. Leukapheresis yielded between about 0.85 and 10 billion PBMCs per donor.

Donors were healthy HIV-negative adults with no recently reported acute infections or vaccinations. Every donor was a Caucasian adult residing in Nashville, Tennessee, USA. CD4+ T cells were enriched by magnetic negative selection, after which naive cells were positively selected on CD45RA and the negative fraction was taken as the memory subset. Blood was obtained by leukapheresis, after which PBMCs were separated by Ficoll-Histopaque density gradient centrifugation and cryopreserved in liquid nitrogen vapor phase. Analytical flow cytometry was used to check the purity and quantity of every magnetically sorted T cell population. From each sorted fraction, genomic DNA was isolated and quantified by UV absorbance on a Nanodrop 2000c. Using the deep immunoSEQ assay, multiplex PCR amplified TCR CDR3 regions from genomic DNA. Extracted genomic DNA from each cell subset was distributed evenly across all wells of several immunoSEQ 96-well plates, and each plate was treated as a replicate. For sorted subsets, each replicate PCR was loaded with about 200 ng genomic DNA, equivalent to some 27,000 T cell genomes. Purified libraries were measured with a Qubit 3.0 fluorometer, size-checked on a Bioanalyzer 2100, and measured again with the KAPA Library Quantification kit. A separate single-read 150-cycle Illumina NextSeq 550 flow cell was used to sequence each immunoSEQ 96-well plate. In the paper's pipeline: The immunoSEQ output contained only junctional sequences without quality scores, so filtering could not match that applied to full-length reads. Sequences were annotated with PyIR, a Python wrapper for IgBLAST v1.9, and V/J genes and CDR3 were assigned using IMGT germline references. Reads with weak V/J assignments (E-value above 1e-6), missing CDR3, stop codons, out-of-frame junctions, or ambiguous translated residues were removed. V3J clonotypes were defined by identical inferred V gene, J gene, and CDR3 amino acid sequence. Percentage overlap between repertoires was computed as shared unique clonotypes divided by the size of the smaller repertoire. Three approaches were used to assess repertoire richness: RTK rarefaction, the Chao1 estimator, and Recon v2.1 estimates of unobserved clonotypes. OLGA was used to compute generation probabilities for all TCRbeta clonotypes that the gDNA method yielded from a few donors. The table comes from immuneACCESS by way of TCRdb, which keeps in-frame sequences with V and J called. Part of the clones is missing from these tables; in studies checked, under half for an unresolved V gene and the rest for unknown reasons. That table gives V, J and clone size, and the DNA gave D and trimming. The table for this sample lists 1.6 million or so clones; approximately 98.5% of them were counted only once. Of the sample, about 0.34% is held by the ten largest clones.

What the work shows at the level of the full study, not this receptor alone: Incomplete sequencing was indicated by rarefaction of sorted-subset datasets, despite the large sequencing depth. Compared with non-shared clonotypes, clonotypes shared by all four sorted-subset donors had higher generation probabilities. Pairwise subsampling indicated that sequencing depth was expected to affect the degree of clonotype sharing among donors. Larger estimated clonotype richness was generally found for naive subsets than for memory subsets. Across a handful of donors, roughly 5.1% of naive CD4, roughly 3.5% of naive CD8, around 2.1% of memory CD4, and around 0.4% of memory CD8 clonotypes were shared. Because the study included a small number of donors, the genetic and exposure-history diversity represented was limited. Only blood was sampled, and tissue TCR repertoires likely differ from those in blood.

The sequenced sample consisted of naive CD4+ T cells sorted from blood. What this sample's cell subset or site label stands for: CD45RA+ positively selected. This receptor was identified in a young man in good health.

The DNA reads TGTGCCAGCAGGCCCCTCGGACTCGCGAACTCCTACGAGCAGTACTTC. Translated, this gives CASRPLGLANSYEQYF. Recombination linked TRBV27 to TRBJ2-7; TRBD2 is a weak D gene call, 5 bases matching. V and J lose 6 bases and 0 bases, and a span of 18 bases separates them. The germline V gene (reference sequence) sets CDR1 to MNHEY and CDR2 to SMNVEV. There are 16 amino acids in the CDR3, from cysteine to phenylalanine inclusive. Only the CDR3 region is kept as DNA, spanning 48 bases read in frame from base 1.